The 5 T cell receptor beta chains presented below share a single source sample, sequenced in a study of cytomegalovirus exposure and HLA in healthy donors. The PCR contained 60 Vbeta and 13 Jbeta primers. Assay used: immunoSEQ multiplex PCR; TCRdb lists only in-frame clones, some missing. The sample holds 150,000 to 250,000 clones; roughly four fifths are singletons and the top ten take 1.5% to 2%. Sequencing input: PBMCs. The receptors shown here come from a man aged 30 to 39 in good health and CMV-seronegative.

The rearrangement links TRBV14 to TRBJ2-1; 11 bases fit TRBD2. Germline-derived CDR1 and CDR2 are SGHDN and FVKESK. The CDR3 extends over 17 amino acids. J gave up 3 bases and V 0 bases, and 4 bases lay outside the gene matches. The CDR3 DNA follows: TGTGCCAGCAGCCAAGATTTAGCGGGAGGGTTCTACAATGAGCAGTTCTTC. Protein product: CASSQDLAGGFYNEQFF. Full variable domain (outside the CDR3, taken from reference TRBV14 and TRBJ2-1): EAGVTQFPSHSVIEKGQTVTLRCDPISGHDNLYWYRRVMGKEIKFLLHFVKESKQDESGMPNNRFLAERTGGTYSTLKVQPAELEDSGVYFCASSQDLAGGFYNEQFFGPGTRLTVL.

V and J are TRBV7-9 and TRBJ2-7; weak D call: TRBD1 (5 bases). In germline, CDR1 is SEHNR, CDR2 FQNEAQ (reference sequence). The CDR3 spans 13 residues. Trimming removed 8 bases from V and 3 bases from J, with 14 bases in between. CDR3 sequence reads: CASGPTDFYEQYF. The CDR3 region has the DNA TGTGCCAGCGGTCCGACAGACTTCTACGAGCAGTACTTC.

The rearrangement links TRBV28 to TRBJ1-1, with TRBD1 identical over 9 bases. Germline V lookup: CDR1 MDHEN, CDR2 SYDVKM. This CDR3 has 16 amino acids. J gave up 4 bases and V 3 bases, and 9 bases lay outside the gene matches. The CDR3 DNA reads TGTGCCAGCAGTTTTACAGGGGGCGCAGGTACCACTGAAGCTTTCTTT. This sequence encodes CASSFTGGAGTTEAFF.

V is TRBV10-3 and J is TRBJ2-7; 10 bases are a match to TRBD2. J gave up 3 bases and V 3 bases, and 5 bases lay outside the gene matches. Germline loops: CDR1 ENHRY, CDR2 SYGVKD. The CDR3 runs 15 residues. CDR3 nucleotides: TGTGCCATCAGTGATCTAGCGGGAGTTGGCTACGAGCAGTACTTC. The encoded protein is CAISDLAGVGYEQYF.

The genes are TRBV29-1 and TRBJ2-6; 9 bases fit TRBD1. CDR1 SQVTM and CDR2 ANQGSEA come from the germline V gene. The CDR3 is made up of 17 amino acids. V lost 1 base to trimming and J lost 0 bases; unmatched junction nucleotides: 4. CDR3 coding DNA: TGCAGCGTTGAAGGGACAGGGGAACACTCTGGGGCCAACGTCCTGACTTTC. Translating gives CSVEGTGEHSGANVLTF.